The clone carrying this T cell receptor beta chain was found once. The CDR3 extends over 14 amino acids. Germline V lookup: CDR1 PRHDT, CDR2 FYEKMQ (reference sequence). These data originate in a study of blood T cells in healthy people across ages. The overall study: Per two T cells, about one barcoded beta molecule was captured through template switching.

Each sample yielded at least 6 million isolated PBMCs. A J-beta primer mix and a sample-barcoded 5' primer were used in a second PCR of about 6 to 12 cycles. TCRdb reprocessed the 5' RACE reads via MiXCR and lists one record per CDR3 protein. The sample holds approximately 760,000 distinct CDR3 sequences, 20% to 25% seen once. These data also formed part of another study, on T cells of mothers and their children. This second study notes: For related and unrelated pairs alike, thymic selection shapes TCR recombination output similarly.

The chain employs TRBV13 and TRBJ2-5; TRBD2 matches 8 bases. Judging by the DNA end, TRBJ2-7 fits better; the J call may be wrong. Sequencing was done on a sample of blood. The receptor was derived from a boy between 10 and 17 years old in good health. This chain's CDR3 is CASSGKGLAYEQYF. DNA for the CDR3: TGTGCCAGCAGCGGAAAGGGACTAGCCTACGAGCAGTACTTC.